This T cell receptor (beta chain) stems from a study of beta chain features in type 1 diabetes. Between the trimmed V and J ends, which lost 2 bases and 2 bases, there was a span of 12 bases. This CDR3 region has 16 residues. Germline V lookup: CDR1 SEHNR, CDR2 FQNEAQ (reference sequence). Expressed TCRB transcripts were sequenced because the isolated RNA had all been reverse transcribed beforehand. Libraries were prepared by immunoSEQ multiplex PCR; TCRdb keeps only in-frame clonotypes and omits some of them. The table has about half a million clones, around 10% seen once; the top ten hold 0.04% to 0.05%. This clone was found a few times.

The origin of this receptor is a woman between 18 and 29 years old in good health. Material: naive CD4+ T cells from blood. This chain connects TRBV7-9 to TRBJ1-4, with D possibly being TRBD1 (5 bases). In nucleotides, the CDR3 is TGTGCCAGCAGCTTACCGACAGTCAGGACTAATGAAAAACTGTTTTTT. Protein sequence: CASSLPTVRTNEKLFF.